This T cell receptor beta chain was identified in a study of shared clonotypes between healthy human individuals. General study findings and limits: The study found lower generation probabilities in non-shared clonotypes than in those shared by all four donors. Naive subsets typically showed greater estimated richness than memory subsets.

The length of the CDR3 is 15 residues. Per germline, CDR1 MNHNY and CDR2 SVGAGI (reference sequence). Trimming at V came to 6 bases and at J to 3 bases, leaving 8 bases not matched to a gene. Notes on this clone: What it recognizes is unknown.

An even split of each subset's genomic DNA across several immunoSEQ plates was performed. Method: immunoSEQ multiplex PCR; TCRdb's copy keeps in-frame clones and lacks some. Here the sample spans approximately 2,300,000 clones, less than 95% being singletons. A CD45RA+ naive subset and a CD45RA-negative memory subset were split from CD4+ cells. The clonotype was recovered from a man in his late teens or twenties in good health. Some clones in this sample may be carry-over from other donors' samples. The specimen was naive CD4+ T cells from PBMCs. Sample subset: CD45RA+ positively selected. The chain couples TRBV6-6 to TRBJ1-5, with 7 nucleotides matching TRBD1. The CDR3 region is CASSPWGTVNQPQHF. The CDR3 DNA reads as TGTGCCAGCAGCCCCTGGGGGACAGTCAATCAGCCCCAGCATTTT.